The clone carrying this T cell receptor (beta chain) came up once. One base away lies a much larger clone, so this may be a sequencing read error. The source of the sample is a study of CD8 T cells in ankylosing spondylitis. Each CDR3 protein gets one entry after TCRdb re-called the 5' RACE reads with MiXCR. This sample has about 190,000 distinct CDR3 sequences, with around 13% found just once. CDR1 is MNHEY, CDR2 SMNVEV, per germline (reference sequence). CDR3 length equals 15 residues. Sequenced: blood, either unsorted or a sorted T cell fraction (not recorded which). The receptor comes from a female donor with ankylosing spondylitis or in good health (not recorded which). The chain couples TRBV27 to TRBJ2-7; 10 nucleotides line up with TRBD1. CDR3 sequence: CASILSAGQGNEQYF. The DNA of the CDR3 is TGTGCCAGCATTTTATCTGCGGGACAGGGGAACGAGCAGTACTTC.